This TCR beta chain was recorded in a study of early T cells in non-severe SARS-CoV-2 infection. The germline gives CDR1 SGHRS, CDR2 YFSETQ. The CDR3 has 16 amino acids. V lost 3 bases, J lost 0 bases, and 6 bases stayed unmatched. MiXCR, run by TCRdb on the 5' RACE reads, gives a single entry per CDR3 protein. The sample lists 45,000 to 60,000 distinct CDR3 sequences, 10% occurring once. This clonotype originated in an adult who was a healthcare worker with PCR-confirmed SARS-CoV-2 infection or an uninfected control (not recorded which). The sample taken for sequencing was whole blood. This rearrangement joins TRBV5-1 to TRBJ2-1; 7 nucleotides line up with TRBD2. The CDR3: CASSWSSGSSYNEQFF. The CDR3, as DNA: TGCGCCAGCAGCTGGTCTAGCGGAAGCTCCTACAATGAGCAGTTCTTC. The full variable domain, in which reference TRBV5-1 and TRBJ2-1 provide the parts outside the CDR3, is KAGVTQTPRYLIKTRGQQVTLSCSPISGHRSVSWYQQTPGQGLQFLFEYFSETQRNKGNFPGRFSGRQFSNSRSEMNVSTLELGDSALYLCASSWSSGSSYNEQFFGPGTRLTVL.